This TCR beta chain was sequenced in a study of shared clonotypes between healthy human individuals. Findings and limits, study-wide: Sampling involved blood alone; tissue repertoires likely differ.

This clone was counted once. The antigen remains unidentified. CDR1 SGHTA and CDR2 FQGTGA come from the germline V gene. With 1 base removed from V and 4 bases from J, the gap between germline ends came to 13 bases. CDR3 length: 15 residues. CD45RO-negative CD8 cells positively selected for CCR7 made up the naive population, which excluded terminally differentiated effector memory CD45RA+ cells. TCRdb's copy holds only in-frame clones and misses some; the assay was immunoSEQ multiplex PCR. The sample lists 2 million to 2.5 million clones, about 92% occurring once. V and J are TRBV7-3 and TRBJ2-5; perhaps TRBD2 as D (6 bases). This TCR was recovered from a man younger than 35 in good health. Some clones in this sample may be carry-over from other donors' samples. The specimen sequenced was naive CD8+ T cells from PBMCs. CDR3 amino acids: CASSLIREFGETQYF. For the CDR3, the DNA is TGTGCCAGCAGCTTAATCCGGGAGTTCGGAGAGACCCAGTACTTC.